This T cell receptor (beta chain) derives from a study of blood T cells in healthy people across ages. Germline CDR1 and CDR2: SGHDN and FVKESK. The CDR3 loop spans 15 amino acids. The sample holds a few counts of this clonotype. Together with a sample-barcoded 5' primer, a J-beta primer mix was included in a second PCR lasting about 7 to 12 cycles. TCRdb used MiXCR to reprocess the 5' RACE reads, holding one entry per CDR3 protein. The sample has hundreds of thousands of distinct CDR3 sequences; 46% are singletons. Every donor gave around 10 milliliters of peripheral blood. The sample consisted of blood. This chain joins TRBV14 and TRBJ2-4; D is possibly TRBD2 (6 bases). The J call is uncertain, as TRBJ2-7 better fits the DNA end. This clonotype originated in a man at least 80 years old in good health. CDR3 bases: TGTGCCAGCAGCCAAGATTTTGCCGTCGGGAGCGAGCAGTACTTC. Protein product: CASSQDFAVGSEQYF.